This TCR beta chain was observed in a study of T-cell reconstitution after alpha-beta-depleted transplantation in children. For TCRbeta, the library was prepared with unique molecular identifiers. TCRdb analysed the PCR reads with MiXCR anew, one entry per CDR3 protein. The repertoire holds approximately 88,000 distinct CDR3 sequences, with about 12% as singletons. Germline CDR1 and CDR2: GTSNPN and SVGIG (reference sequence). The ends were cut back, 8 bases at V and 4 bases at J, with 14 bases in the middle. The length of the CDR3 is 12 residues. This clonotype was recorded a few times. The sequence derives from a human donor who donated a stem cell graft to a child with inherited bone marrow failure. This specimen was PBMCs from the stem cell graft donor, taken from the stem cell graft. The genes are TRBV30 and TRBJ1-1; D remains unclear. CDR3 DNA sequence: TGTGCCCGAAGTACGATTGGCACTGAAGCTTTCTTT. Translating gives CARSTIGTEAFF.